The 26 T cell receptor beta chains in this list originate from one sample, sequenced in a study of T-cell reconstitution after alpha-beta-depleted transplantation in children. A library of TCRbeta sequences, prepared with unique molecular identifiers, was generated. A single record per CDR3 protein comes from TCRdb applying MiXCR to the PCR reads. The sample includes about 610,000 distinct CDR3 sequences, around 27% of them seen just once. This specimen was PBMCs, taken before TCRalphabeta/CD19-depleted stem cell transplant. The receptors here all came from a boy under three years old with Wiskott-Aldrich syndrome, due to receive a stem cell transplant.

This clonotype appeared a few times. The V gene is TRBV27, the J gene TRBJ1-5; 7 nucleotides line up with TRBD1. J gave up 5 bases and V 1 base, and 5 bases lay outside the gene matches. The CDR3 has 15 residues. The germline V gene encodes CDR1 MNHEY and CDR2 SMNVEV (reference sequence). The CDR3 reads CASSLWGRGDQPQHF. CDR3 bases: TGTGCCAGCAGTTTATGGGGCAGGGGGGATCAGCCCCAGCATTTT.

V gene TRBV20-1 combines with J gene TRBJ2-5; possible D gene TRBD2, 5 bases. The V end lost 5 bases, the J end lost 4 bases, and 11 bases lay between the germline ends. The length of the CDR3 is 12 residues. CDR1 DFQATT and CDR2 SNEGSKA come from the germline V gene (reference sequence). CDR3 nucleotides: TGCAGTGCTCAGCGGAGTCTAGAGACCCAGTACTTC. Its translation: CSAQRSLETQYF.

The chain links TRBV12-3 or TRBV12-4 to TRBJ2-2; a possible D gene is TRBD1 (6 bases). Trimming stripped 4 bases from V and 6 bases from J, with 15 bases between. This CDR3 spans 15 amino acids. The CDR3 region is CASSSRDNGAGELFF. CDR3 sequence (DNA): TGTGCCAGCAGTTCCCGGGACAACGGGGCCGGGGAGCTGTTTTTT.

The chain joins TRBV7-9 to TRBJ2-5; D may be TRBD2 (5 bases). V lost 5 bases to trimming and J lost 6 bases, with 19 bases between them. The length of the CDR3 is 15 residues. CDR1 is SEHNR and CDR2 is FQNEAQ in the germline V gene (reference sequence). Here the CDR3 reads CASSPPDGILQTQYF. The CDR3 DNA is TGTGCCAGCAGCCCTCCGGACGGGATCCTTCAGACCCAGTACTTC.

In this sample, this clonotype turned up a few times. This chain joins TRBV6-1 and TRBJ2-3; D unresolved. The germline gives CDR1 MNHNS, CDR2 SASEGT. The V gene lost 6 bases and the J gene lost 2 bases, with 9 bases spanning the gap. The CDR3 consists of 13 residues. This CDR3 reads CASRFDLTDTQYF. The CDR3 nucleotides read TGTGCCAGCAGGTTCGACCTCACAGATACGCAGTATTTT.

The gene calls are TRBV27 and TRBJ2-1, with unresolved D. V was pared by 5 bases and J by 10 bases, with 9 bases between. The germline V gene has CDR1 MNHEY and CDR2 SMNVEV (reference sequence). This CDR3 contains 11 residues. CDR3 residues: CASSRIGEQFF. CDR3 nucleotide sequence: TGTGCCAGCAGTAGGATAGGGGAGCAGTTCTTC.

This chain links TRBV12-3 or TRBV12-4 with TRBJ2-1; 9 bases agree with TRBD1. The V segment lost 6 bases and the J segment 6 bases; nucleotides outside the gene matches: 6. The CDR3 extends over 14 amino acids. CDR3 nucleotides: TGTGCCAGCAGCCCGGGACAGGGTCCCAATGAGCAGTTCTTC. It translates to CASSPGQGPNEQFF.

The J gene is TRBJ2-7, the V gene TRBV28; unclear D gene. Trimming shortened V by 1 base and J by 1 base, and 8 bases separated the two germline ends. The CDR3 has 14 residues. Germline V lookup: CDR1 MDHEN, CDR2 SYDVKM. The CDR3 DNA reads TGTGCCAGCAGTTTATTCGATGGGTCCTACGAGCAGTACTTC. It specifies CASSLFDGSYEQYF.

CDR3 region: CASSSGLRGGSYNEQFF. The CDR3 region has the DNA TGTGCCAGCAGCTCCGGACTCCGGGGTGGTTCCTACAATGAGCAGTTCTTC. The V call is TRBV2, the J call TRBJ2-1; D might be TRBD2 (5 bases). Germline-derived CDR1 and CDR2 are SNHLY and FYNNEI. Trimming cost V 6 bases and J 1 base, with 19 bases left between them. This CDR3 has 17 amino acids.

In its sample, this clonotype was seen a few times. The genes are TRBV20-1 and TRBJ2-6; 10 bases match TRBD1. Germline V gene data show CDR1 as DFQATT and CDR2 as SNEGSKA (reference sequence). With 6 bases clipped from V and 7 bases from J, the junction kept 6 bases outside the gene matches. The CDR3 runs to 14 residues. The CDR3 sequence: CSATGTGEANVLTF. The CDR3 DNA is TGCAGTGCGACCGGGACAGGGGAAGCCAACGTCCTGACTTTC.

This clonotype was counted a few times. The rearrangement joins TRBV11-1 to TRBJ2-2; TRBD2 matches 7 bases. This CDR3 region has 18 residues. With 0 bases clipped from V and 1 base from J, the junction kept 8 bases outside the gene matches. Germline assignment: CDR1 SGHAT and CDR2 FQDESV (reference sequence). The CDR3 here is CASSLAARPSGNTGELFF. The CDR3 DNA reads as TGTGCCAGCAGCTTAGCCGCTCGTCCTAGCGGGAACACCGGGGAGCTGTTTTTT. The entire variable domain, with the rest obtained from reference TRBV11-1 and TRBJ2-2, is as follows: EAEVAQSPRYKITEKSQAVAFWCDPISGHATLYWYRQILGQGPELLVQFQDESVVDDSQLPKDRFSAERLKGVDSTLKIQPAELGDSAMYLCASSLAARPSGNTGELFFGEGSRLTVL.

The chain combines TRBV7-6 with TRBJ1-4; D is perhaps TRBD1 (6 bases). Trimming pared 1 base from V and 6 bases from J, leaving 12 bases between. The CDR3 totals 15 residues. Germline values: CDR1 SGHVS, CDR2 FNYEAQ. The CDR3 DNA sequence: TGTGCCAGCAGCTTAGGAGGGGGGCCGTATGAAAAACTGTTTTTT. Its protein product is CASSLGGGPYEKLFF.

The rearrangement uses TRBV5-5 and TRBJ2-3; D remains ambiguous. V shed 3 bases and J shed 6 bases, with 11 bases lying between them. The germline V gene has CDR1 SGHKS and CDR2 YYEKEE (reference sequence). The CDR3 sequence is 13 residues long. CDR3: CASSSTRPDTQYF. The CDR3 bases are TGTGCCAGCAGCTCGACACGTCCGGATACGCAGTATTTT.

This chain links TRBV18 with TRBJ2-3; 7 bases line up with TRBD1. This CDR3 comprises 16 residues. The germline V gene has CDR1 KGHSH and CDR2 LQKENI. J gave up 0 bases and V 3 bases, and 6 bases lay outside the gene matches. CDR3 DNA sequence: TGTGCCAGCTCACCTAGGCCAGGGGGAAGCACAGATACGCAGTATTTT. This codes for CASSPRPGGSTDTQYF.

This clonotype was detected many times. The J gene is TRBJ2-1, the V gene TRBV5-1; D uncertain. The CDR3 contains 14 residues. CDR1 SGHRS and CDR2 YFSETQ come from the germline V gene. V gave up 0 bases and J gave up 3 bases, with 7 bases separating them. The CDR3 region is CASSLGQNYNEQFF. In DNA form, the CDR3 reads TGCGCCAGCAGCTTGGGACAAAACTACAATGAGCAGTTCTTC.

The CDR3 reads CASSQGRLAGLNEQFF. The CDR3 DNA reads as TGTGCCAGCAGCCAAGGGAGGCTAGCGGGACTTAATGAGCAGTTCTTC. The chain links TRBV4-2 to TRBJ2-1, with TRBD2 matching 9 bases. Unmatched junction bases numbered 8, after V lost 1 base and J lost 7 bases. The CDR3 has 16 residues. From germline, CDR1 is LGHNA and CDR2 YNFKEQ.

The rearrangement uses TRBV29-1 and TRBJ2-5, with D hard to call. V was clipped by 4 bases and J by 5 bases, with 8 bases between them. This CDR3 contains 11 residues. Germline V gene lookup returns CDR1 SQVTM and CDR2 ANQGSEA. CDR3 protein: CSVGLSETQYF. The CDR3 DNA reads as TGCAGCGTTGGCCTAAGTGAGACCCAGTACTTC.

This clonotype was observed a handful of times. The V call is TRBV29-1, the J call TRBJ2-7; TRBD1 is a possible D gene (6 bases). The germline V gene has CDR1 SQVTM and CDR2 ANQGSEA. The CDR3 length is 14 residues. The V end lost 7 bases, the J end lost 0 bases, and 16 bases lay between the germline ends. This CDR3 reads CSAARTASSYEQYF. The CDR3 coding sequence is TGCAGCGCTGCTCGGACAGCGAGCTCCTACGAGCAGTACTTC.

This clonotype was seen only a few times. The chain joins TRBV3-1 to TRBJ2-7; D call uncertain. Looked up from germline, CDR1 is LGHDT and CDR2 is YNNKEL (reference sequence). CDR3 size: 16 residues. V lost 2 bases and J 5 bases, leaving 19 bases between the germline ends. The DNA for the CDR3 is TGTGCCAGCAGCCAATTAATCCGGTCGCGTTTTAACGAGCAGTACTTC. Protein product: CASSQLIRSRFNEQYF.

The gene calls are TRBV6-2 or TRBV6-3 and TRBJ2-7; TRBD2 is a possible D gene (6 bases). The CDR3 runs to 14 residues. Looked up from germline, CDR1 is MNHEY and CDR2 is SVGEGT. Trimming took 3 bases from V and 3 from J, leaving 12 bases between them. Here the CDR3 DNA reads TGTGCCAGCAGTTATGGCGGGGCCTACTACGAGCAGTACTTC. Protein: CASSYGGAYYEQYF.

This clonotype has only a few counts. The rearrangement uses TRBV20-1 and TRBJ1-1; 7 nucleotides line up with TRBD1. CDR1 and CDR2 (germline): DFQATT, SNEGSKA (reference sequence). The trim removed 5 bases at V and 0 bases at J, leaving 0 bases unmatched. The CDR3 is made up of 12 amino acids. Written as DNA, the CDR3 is TGCAGTGCTGGACAGGTGAACACTGAAGCTTTCTTT. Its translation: CSAGQVNTEAFF.

The CDR3 coding sequence is TGCGCCAGCAGCCAAGATATCGGGACAGGGGGATTTAGCAATCAGCCCCAGCATTTT. Translation gives CASSQDIGTGGFSNQPQHF. The chain has TRBV4-1 and TRBJ1-5, with TRBD1 matching 11 bases. The CDR3 is 19 residues long. Germline CDR1 and CDR2: MGHRA and YSYEKL. V lost 0 bases to trimming and J lost 0 bases; unmatched junction nucleotides: 7.

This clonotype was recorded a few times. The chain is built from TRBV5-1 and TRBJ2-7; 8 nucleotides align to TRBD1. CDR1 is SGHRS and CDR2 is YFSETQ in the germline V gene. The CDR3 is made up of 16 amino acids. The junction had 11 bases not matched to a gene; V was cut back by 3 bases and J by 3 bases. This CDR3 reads CASSSTTGASFYEQYF. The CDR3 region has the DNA TGCGCCAGCAGCTCGACGACAGGGGCCTCATTCTACGAGCAGTACTTC. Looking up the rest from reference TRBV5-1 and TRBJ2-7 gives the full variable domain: KAGVTQTPRYLIKTRGQQVTLSCSPISGHRSVSWYQQTPGQGLQFLFEYFSETQRNKGNFPGRFSGRQFSNSRSEMNVSTLELGDSALYLCASSSTTGASFYEQYFGPGTRLTVT.

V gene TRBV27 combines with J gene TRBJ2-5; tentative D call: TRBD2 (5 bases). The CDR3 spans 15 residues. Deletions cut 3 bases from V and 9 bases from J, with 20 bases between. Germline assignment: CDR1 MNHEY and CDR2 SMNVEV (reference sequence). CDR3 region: CASSFKGLGSEAQYF. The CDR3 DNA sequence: TGTGCCAGCAGTTTTAAGGGTTTGGGGAGTGAGGCCCAGTACTTC.

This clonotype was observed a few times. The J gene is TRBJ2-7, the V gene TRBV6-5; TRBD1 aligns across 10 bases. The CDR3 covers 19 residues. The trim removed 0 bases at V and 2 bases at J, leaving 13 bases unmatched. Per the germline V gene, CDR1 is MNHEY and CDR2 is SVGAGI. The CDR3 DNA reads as TGTGCCAGCAGTTACTCGATAGAGTCGGGGACAGGGGTCCCCTACGAGCAGTACTTC. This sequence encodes CASSYSIESGTGVPYEQYF.

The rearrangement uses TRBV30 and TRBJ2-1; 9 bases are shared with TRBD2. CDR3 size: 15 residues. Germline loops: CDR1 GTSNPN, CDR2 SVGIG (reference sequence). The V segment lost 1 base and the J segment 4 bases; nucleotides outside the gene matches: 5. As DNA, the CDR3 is TGTGCCTGGAGTGGAATAGCGGGAGAATACAATGAGCAGTTCTTC. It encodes CAWSGIAGEYNEQFF.